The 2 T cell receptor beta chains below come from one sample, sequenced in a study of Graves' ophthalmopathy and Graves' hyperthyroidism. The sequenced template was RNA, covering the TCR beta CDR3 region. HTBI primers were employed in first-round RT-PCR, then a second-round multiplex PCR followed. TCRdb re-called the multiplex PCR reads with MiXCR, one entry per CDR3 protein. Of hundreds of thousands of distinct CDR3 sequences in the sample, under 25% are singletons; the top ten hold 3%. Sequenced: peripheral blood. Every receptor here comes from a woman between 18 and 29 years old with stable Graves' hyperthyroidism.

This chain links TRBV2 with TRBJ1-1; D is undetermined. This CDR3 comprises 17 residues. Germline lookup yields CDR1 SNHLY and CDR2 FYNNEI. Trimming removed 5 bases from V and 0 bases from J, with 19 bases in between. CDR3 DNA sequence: TGTGCCAGCAGTTACTCATCCGACTACAATATGAACACTGAAGCTTTCTTT. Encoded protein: CASSYSSDYNMNTEAFF.

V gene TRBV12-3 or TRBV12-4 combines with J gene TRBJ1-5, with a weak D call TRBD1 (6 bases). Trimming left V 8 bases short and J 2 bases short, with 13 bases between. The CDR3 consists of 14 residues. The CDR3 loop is CASEFGGRNQPQHF. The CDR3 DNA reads TGTGCCAGCGAGTTTGGGGGGCGCAATCAGCCCCAGCATTTT.